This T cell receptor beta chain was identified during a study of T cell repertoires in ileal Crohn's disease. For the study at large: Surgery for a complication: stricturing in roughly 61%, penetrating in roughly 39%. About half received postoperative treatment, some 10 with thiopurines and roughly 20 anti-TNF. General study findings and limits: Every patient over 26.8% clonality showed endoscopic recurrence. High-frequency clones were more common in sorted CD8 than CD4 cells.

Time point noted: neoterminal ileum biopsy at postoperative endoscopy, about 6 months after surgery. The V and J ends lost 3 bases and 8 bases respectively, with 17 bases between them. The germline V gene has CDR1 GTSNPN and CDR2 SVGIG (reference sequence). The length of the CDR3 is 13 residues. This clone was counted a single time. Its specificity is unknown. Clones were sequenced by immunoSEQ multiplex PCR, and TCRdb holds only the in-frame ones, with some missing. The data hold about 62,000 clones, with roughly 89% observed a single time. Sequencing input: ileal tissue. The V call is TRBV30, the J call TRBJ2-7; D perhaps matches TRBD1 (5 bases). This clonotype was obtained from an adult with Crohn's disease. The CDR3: CAWRQVPTLQQYF. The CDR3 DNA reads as TGTGCCTGGAGACAGGTCCCCACCCTTCAGCAGTACTTC.